Below are 23 T cell receptor beta chains sequenced from a single sample in a study of vaccination and CD4 T cells after COVID-19. Treatment denoted: approximately nine-day PBMC culture with coronavirus spike peptide pools or control peptides (ViraFEST assay). Antigen specificity for these receptors is unknown. Sequencing of DNA taken from cultured CD4+ T cells relied on the Oncomine TCR Beta short-read assay. Each CDR3 protein is one row after TCRdb ran MiXCR on the PCR reads. Of about 19,000 distinct CDR3 sequences listed, roughly 55% are singletons. The sample was CD4+ T cells from blood, cultured in vitro. The receptors were sampled from a human donor who had recovered from COVID-19.

This clonotype was found once. CDR3: CASGLGDYGYTF. In nucleotides, the CDR3 is TGTGCCAGCGGGTTGGGGGACTATGGCTACACCTTC. V is TRBV28 and J is TRBJ1-2, with D perhaps TRBD1 (5 bases). Germline V gene lookup returns CDR1 MDHEN and CDR2 SYDVKM. The CDR3 sequence is 12 residues long. Trimming removed 8 bases from V and 3 bases from J, with 10 bases in between.

This chain uses TRBV11-3 with TRBJ2-2; TRBD1 agrees at 10 bases. V lost 4 bases, J lost 4 bases, and 3 bases stayed unmatched. This CDR3 comprises 15 residues. Germline V gene sequence: CDR1 SGHNT, CDR2 YENEEA. CDR3: CASSWTGGLTGELFF. As DNA, the CDR3 is TGTGCCAGCAGCTGGACAGGGGGGCTCACCGGGGAGCTGTTTTTT.

The chain uses TRBV7-3 and TRBJ2-2, with D perhaps TRBD2 (5 bases). The CDR3 runs 15 residues. The V end was cut by 3 bases, the J end by 5 bases, with 13 bases between. Germline V gene sequence: CDR1 SGHTA, CDR2 FQGTGA. The CDR3 bases are TGTGCCAGCAGCTTTGCCGGGGATACGACCGGGGAGCTGTTTTTT. As protein: CASSFAGDTTGELFF.

The CDR3 DNA follows: TGTGCCAGCAGCTTAGGGCAGGGTGAGAACTATGGCTACACCTTC. Protein sequence: CASSLGQGENYGYTF. The V and J genes are TRBV7-2 and TRBJ1-2, with D possibly being TRBD1 (5 bases). Germline loops: CDR1 SGHTA, CDR2 FQGNSA. V lost 1 base to trimming and J lost 2 bases, with 11 bases between them. The CDR3 runs 15 residues.

Only one count was recorded for this clonotype. The CDR3 loop is CATRNLPGSNEQFF. CDR3 nucleotide sequence: TGTGCCACCAGAAACCTCCCTGGAAGCAATGAGCAGTTCTTC. The chain combines TRBV15 with TRBJ2-1; D is unclear. The CDR3 loop spans 14 amino acids. Germline loops: CDR1 LNHNV, CDR2 YYDKDF (reference sequence). Trimming left V 6 bases short and J 6 bases short, with 15 bases between.

The sample holds one count of this clonotype. The chain carries TRBV27 and TRBJ1-1, with D possibly matching TRBD1 (6 bases). CDR3 length: 15 residues. Trimming removed 5 bases from V and 1 base from J, with 14 bases in between. Looked up from germline, CDR1 is MNHEY and CDR2 is SMNVEV (reference sequence). The CDR3 reads CASSAYREENTEAFF. In DNA, the CDR3 is TGTGCCAGCAGTGCATACAGGGAGGAGAACACTGAAGCTTTCTTT.

V gene TRBV18 combines with J gene TRBJ1-3; 7 positions agree with TRBD1. The germline gives CDR1 KGHSH, CDR2 LQKENI. CDR3 size: 14 residues. The V and J ends lost 6 bases and 2 bases, in that order; junction bases with no gene match: 4. This chain's CDR3 is CASSGTVAGNTIYF. As DNA, the CDR3 is TGTGCCAGCTCGGGGACAGTCGCTGGAAACACCATATATTTT. The variable domain in full, completed from reference TRBV18 and TRBJ1-3, reads NAGVMQNPRHLVRRRGQEARLRCSPMKGHSHVYWYRQLPEEGLKFMVYLQKENIIDESGMPKERFSAEFPKEGPSILRIQQVVRGDSAAYFCASSGTVAGNTIYFGEGSWLTVV.

This clonotype appeared a few times. This chain connects TRBV10-2 to TRBJ1-1; possible D gene TRBD1, 5 bases. This CDR3 has 14 residues. Germline CDR1 WSHSY, CDR2 SAAADI. V was shortened by 3 bases and J by 0 bases, with 8 bases between the two germline ends. CDR3 protein: CASSDQGMNTEAFF. The CDR3, as DNA: TGCGCCAGCAGTGACCAGGGTATGAACACTGAAGCTTTCTTT.

The genes are TRBV7-3 and TRBJ2-3; D remains ambiguous. Germline loops: CDR1 SGHTA, CDR2 FQGTGA. The CDR3 totals 13 residues. V was pared by 5 bases and J by 3 bases, with 9 bases between. CDR3 sequence reads: CASSPQGTDTQYF. The CDR3 DNA reads as TGTGCCAGCAGCCCCCAAGGGACAGATACGCAGTATTTT.

J is TRBJ1-5 and V is TRBV10-3; 10 nucleotides agree with TRBD1. The CDR3 totals 14 residues. Germline CDR1 is ENHRY and CDR2 is SYGVKD. The trim removed 6 bases at V and 6 bases at J, leaving 5 bases unmatched. The CDR3 region has the DNA TGTGCCATCAGCGACAGGGGGCAAGCTCAGCCCCAGCATTTT. Translated, it gives CAISDRGQAQPQHF.

The chain employs TRBV19 and TRBJ2-5, with D maybe TRBD2 (6 bases). Per germline, CDR1 LNHDA and CDR2 SQIVND (reference sequence). CDR3 length equals 14 residues. V lost 0 bases and J lost 4, with 9 bases in between. CDR3: CASSIEDGRETQYF. CDR3 coding DNA: TGTGCCAGTAGTATAGAAGACGGGAGAGAGACCCAGTACTTC.

The J gene is TRBJ2-2, the V gene TRBV30; 7 nucleotides line up with TRBD2. Germline loops: CDR1 GTSNPN, CDR2 SVGIG (reference sequence). V was pared by 2 bases and J by 5 bases, with 5 bases of the junction left unmatched. CDR3 size: 14 residues. CDR3 in amino acids: CAWSPLGGTGELFF. The CDR3 coding sequence is TGTGCCTGGAGTCCATTGGGAGGGACCGGGGAGCTGTTTTTT.

This clonotype has only a few counts. The chain joins TRBV5-4 to TRBJ2-3; D unresolved. Per the germline V gene, CDR1 is SGHNT and CDR2 is YYREEE (reference sequence). This CDR3 comprises 16 residues. The ends were cut back, 4 bases at V and 2 bases at J, with 17 bases in the middle. The CDR3 region is CASSATRPPITDTQYF. CDR3 bases: TGTGCCAGCAGCGCGACAAGACCTCCGATCACAGATACGCAGTATTTT. Complete variable domain (other parts from reference TRBV5-4 and TRBJ2-3): ETGVTQSPTHLIKTRGQQVTLRCSSQSGHNTVSWYQQALGQGPQFIFQYYREEENGRGNFPPRFSGLQFPNYSSELNVNALELDDSALYLCASSATRPPITDTQYFGPGTRLTVL.

This rearrangement joins TRBV11-3 to TRBJ2-1; 8 nucleotides line up with TRBD1. The CDR3 extends over 16 amino acids. Germline V gives CDR1 SGHNT, CDR2 YENEEA. Trimming at V came to 4 bases and at J to 6 bases, leaving 11 bases not matched to a gene. CDR3 nucleotide sequence: TGTGCCAGCAGCTCACGTCCGGGACAGGCGATCAATGAGCAGTTCTTC. Protein product: CASSSRPGQAINEQFF.

The CDR3 sequence is CSATIPTSGSYEQYF. In nucleotides, the CDR3 is TGCAGTGCTACGATCCCGACTAGCGGCAGCTACGAGCAGTACTTC. This chain connects TRBV20-1 to TRBJ2-7; TRBD2 agrees at 9 bases. Germline trimming cut 4 bases from V and 3 bases from J; bases unmatched to any gene: 10. CDR3 length: 15 residues. Germline V lookup: CDR1 DFQATT, CDR2 SNEGSKA (reference sequence).

The V gene is TRBV5-6, the J gene TRBJ2-1; D unresolved. This CDR3 spans 11 amino acids. Between the trimmed V and J ends, which lost 0 bases and 8 bases, there was a span of 3 bases. The V gene's germline CDR1 is SGHDT and CDR2 YYEEEE. Here the CDR3 reads CASSLEYEQFF. The CDR3 DNA sequence: TGTGCCAGCAGCTTGGAGTATGAGCAGTTCTTC.

V usage is TRBV2 and J usage is TRBJ2-1; 9 bases fit TRBD2. V lost 6 bases, J lost 7 bases, and 10 bases stayed unmatched. This CDR3 comprises 15 residues. The germline CDR1 and CDR2 sequences are SNHLY and FYNNEI. CDR3 region: CASRAGTSTLNEQFF. CDR3 coding DNA: TGTGCCAGCAGAGCCGGGACTAGCACGTTGAATGAGCAGTTCTTC.

The gene calls are TRBV20-1 and TRBJ1-1, with TRBD1 matching 9 bases. CDR3 length: 15 amino acids. In germline, CDR1 is DFQATT, CDR2 SNEGSKA (reference sequence). Trimming removed 1 base from V and 3 bases from J; junction bases left unmatched: 6. CDR3 sequence (DNA): TGCAGTGCTAGAGCTATACAGGGGGCCGACACTGAAGCTTTCTTT. Its protein is CSARAIQGADTEAFF.

V and J are TRBV7-2 and TRBJ1-5; D remains unclear. The ends were cut back, 3 bases at V and 0 bases at J, with 9 bases in the middle. Per the germline V gene, CDR1 is SGHTA and CDR2 is FQGNSA. This CDR3 comprises 15 residues. The CDR3 DNA reads as TGTGCCAGCAGCTTGACCGCCTATAGCAATCAGCCCCAGCATTTT. Amino acid sequence: CASSLTAYSNQPQHF.

The V call is TRBV5-1, the J call TRBJ2-3; 9 bases line up with TRBD1. The CDR3 length is 16 residues. Germline V CDR1 and CDR2: SGHRS, YFSETQ. With V trimmed by 7 bases and J by 3 bases, 12 bases remained unmatched. In DNA form, the CDR3 reads TGCGCCAGCTTTCGCGCGGGGGACAGGGTGACAGATACGCAGTATTTT. It yields the protein CASFRAGDRVTDTQYF. Based on the CDR3 plus reference TRBV5-1 and TRBJ2-3, the full variable domain is KAGVTQTPRYLIKTRGQQVTLSCSPISGHRSVSWYQQTPGQGLQFLFEYFSETQRNKGNFPGRFSGRQFSNSRSEMNVSTLELGDSALYLCASFRAGDRVTDTQYFGPGTRLTVL.

This clonotype was picked up a small number of times. The CDR3 sequence is CSASSDTDTQYF. DNA of the CDR3: TGCAGTGCTAGTAGCGACACAGATACGCAGTATTTT. This sequence joins TRBV20-1 and TRBJ2-3, with D maybe TRBD2 (5 bases). The CDR3 extends over 12 amino acids. V lost 3 bases to trimming and J lost 2 bases, with 6 bases between them. From germline, CDR1 is DFQATT and CDR2 SNEGSKA (reference sequence).

V usage is TRBV24-1 and J usage is TRBJ1-2, with TRBD1 as a possible D gene (5 bases). Germline values: CDR1 KGHDR, CDR2 SFDVKD. The CDR3 extends over 16 amino acids. Trimming left V 1 base short and J 2 bases short, with 13 bases between. The CDR3 loop is CATSDFGGGENYGYTF. The CDR3 DNA reads TGTGCCACCAGTGATTTCGGGGGGGGTGAAAACTATGGCTACACCTTC.

The rearrangement links TRBV30 to TRBJ1-2; D is uncertain. V lost 0 bases to trimming and J lost 4 bases, with 9 bases between them. Germline V gene sequence: CDR1 GTSNPN, CDR2 SVGIG (reference sequence). The CDR3 loop spans 13 amino acids. CDR3 amino acids: CAWSVPPAYGYTF. CDR3 nucleotide sequence: TGTGCCTGGAGTGTACCCCCAGCCTATGGCTACACCTTC. The variable domain in full, with the rest retrieved from reference TRBV30 and TRBJ1-2, is SQTIHQWPATLVQPVGSPLSLECTVEGTSNPNLYWYRQAAGRGLQLLFYSVGIGQISSEVPQNLSASRPQDRQFILSSKKLLLSDSGFYLCAWSVPPAYGYTFGSGTRLTVV.